This T cell receptor (beta chain) was sequenced for a study of cytomegalovirus exposure and HLA in healthy donors. The PCR was carried out with 60 Vbeta primers and 13 Jbeta primers. This table comes from immunoSEQ multiplex PCR, and its TCRdb copy is limited to in-frame clones, with some not included. The sample yields about 140,000 clones, roughly 80% seen once. CDR1 is GTSNPN, CDR2 SVGIG, per germline (reference sequence). Trimming took 1 base from V and 0 from J; bases not matched to a gene: 4. This CDR3 has 16 residues. Material: PBMCs. This TCR was sampled from a man younger than 35 in good health and CMV-seronegative. The rearrangement uses TRBV30 and TRBJ1-5; 9 nucleotides agree with TRBD1. The CDR3 protein is CAWSETGGISNQPQHF. The CDR3 DNA follows: TGTGCCTGGAGTGAGACAGGGGGAATTAGCAATCAGCCCCAGCATTTT.